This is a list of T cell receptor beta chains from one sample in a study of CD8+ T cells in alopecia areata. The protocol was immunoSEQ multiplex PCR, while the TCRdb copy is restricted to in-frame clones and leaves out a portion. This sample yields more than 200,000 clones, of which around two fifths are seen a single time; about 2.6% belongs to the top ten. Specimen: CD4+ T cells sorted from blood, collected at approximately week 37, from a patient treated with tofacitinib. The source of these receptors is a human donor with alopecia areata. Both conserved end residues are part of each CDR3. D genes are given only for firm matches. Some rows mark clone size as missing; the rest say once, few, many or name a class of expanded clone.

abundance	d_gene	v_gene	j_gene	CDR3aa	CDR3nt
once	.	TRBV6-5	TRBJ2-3	CASKPGTIGSDTQYF	TGTGCCAGCAAGCCCGGGACCATAGGATCAGATACGCAGTATTTT
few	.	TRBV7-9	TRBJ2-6	CASRPGSGANVLTF	TGTGCCAGCAGGCCAGGGTCCGGGGCCAACGTCCTGACTTTC
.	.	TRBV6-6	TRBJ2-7	CASSYLAPEQYF	TGTGCCAGCAGTTACTTGGCACCCGAGCAGTACTTC
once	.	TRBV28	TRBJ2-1	CASRRDGSYNEQFF	TGTGCCAGCAGGCGGGATGGCTCCTACAATGAGCAGTTCTTC
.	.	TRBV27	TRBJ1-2	CASSVSWTNYGYTF	TGTGCCAGCAGTGTCAGTTGGACTAACTATGGCTACACCTTC
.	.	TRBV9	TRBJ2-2	CASSVAGQGQGGELFF	TGTGCCAGCAGCGTAGCTGGCCAGGGGCAGGGCGGGGAGCTGTTTTTT
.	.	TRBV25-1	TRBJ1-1	CASSEGGTGTMAAFF	TGTGCCAGCAGTGAAGGGGGAACAGGGACCATGGCGGCTTTCTTT
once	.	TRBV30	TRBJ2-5	CAWTGSGETQYF	TGTGCCTGGACAGGGAGCGGAGAGACCCAGTACTTC
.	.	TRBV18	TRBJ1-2	CASSPPAGKIGGYTF	TGTGCCAGCTCACCGCCAGCAGGGAAGATTGGTGGCTACACCTTC
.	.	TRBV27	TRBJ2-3	CASSRRGGVDTQYF	TGTGCCAGCAGCCGTAGGGGAGGAGTGGATACGCAGTATTTT
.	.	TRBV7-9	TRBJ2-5	CASSRRTERETQYF	TGTGCCAGCAGCAGAAGGACAGAGCGAGAGACCCAGTACTTC
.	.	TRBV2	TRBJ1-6	CASSQGFNSPLHF	TGTGCCAGCAGTCAGGGGTTTAATTCACCCCTCCACTTT
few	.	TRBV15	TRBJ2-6	CATSRGARANVLTF	TGTGCCACCAGCAGAGGTGCCCGGGCCAACGTCCTGACTTTC
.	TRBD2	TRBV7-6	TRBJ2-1	CASSKLAGVGDEQFF	TGTGCCAGCAGCAAACTAGCGGGAGTAGGCGATGAGCAGTTCTTC
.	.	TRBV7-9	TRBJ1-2	CASSLESRYGYTF	TGTGCCAGCAGCTTAGAGTCGCGGTATGGCTACACCTTC
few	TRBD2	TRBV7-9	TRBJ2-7	CASSPTGKRESYEQYF	TGTGCCAGCAGCCCCACGGGCAAGCGGGAGTCGTACGAGCAGTACTTC
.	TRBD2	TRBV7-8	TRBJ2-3	CASSPRTSGFTDTQYF	TGTGCCAGCAGCCCGAGGACTAGCGGATTCACAGATACGCAGTATTTT
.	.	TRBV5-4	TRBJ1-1	CASSGPGRGAFF	TGTGCCAGCAGCGGACCGGGGCGCGGGGCTTTCTTT
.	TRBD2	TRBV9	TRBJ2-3	CASSTRLAGPTDTQYF	TGTGCCAGCAGCACCAGACTAGCGGGCCCCACAGATACGCAGTATTTT
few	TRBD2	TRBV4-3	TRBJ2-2	CASSFRVVAPGGGTGELFF	TGCGCCAGCAGCTTCAGGGTGGTAGCCCCGGGAGGTGGAACCGGGGAGCTGTTTTTT
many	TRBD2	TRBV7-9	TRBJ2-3	CASSLTSGRASDTQYF	TGTGCCAGCAGCCTGACTAGCGGGAGGGCCTCAGATACGCAGTATTTT
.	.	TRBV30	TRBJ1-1	CAWSGGLTEAFF	TGTGCCTGGAGCGGCGGGTTAACTGAAGCTTTCTTT
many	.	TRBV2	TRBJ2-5	CASSEIRRETQYF	TGTGCCAGCAGTGAAATCCGCCGGGAGACCCAGTACTTC
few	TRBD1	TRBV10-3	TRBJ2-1	CAIIGQVIYNEQFF	TGTGCCATCATTGGACAGGTGATATACAATGAGCAGTTCTTC
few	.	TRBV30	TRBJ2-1	CAWSRLENNEQFF	TGTGCCTGGAGTCGATTAGAGAACAATGAGCAGTTCTTC
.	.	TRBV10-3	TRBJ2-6	CAISESRGAGANVLTF	TGTGCCATCAGTGAGTCTAGGGGCGCTGGGGCCAACGTCCTGACTTTC
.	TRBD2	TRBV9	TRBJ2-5	CASSVDSGRETQYF	TGTGCCAGCAGCGTAGATAGCGGGAGAGAGACCCAGTACTTC
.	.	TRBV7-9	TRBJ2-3	CASSSWSSRDTQYF	TGTGCCAGCAGCTCCTGGTCCTCTCGTGATACGCAGTATTTT
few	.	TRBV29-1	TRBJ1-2	CSGREQGSGYTF	TGCAGCGGGAGAGAACAGGGATCTGGCTACACCTTC
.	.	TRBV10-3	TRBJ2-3	CAISGTDTQYF	TGTGCCATCAGTGGCACAGATACGCAGTATTTT
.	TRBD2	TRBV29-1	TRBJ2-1	CSVGLAAIYNEQFF	TGCAGCGTCGGCCTAGCGGCCATTTACAATGAGCAGTTCTTC
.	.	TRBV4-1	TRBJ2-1	CASSLRTGNEQFF	TGCGCCAGCAGCCTTAGGACGGGCAATGAGCAGTTCTTC
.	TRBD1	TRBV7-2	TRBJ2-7	CASSPGTGEQYF	TGTGCCAGCAGCCCTGGGACAGGGGAGCAGTACTTC
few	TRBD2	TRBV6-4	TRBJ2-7	CASSESGGGSYEQYF	TGTGCCAGCAGTGAATCGGGAGGAGGGTCCTACGAGCAGTACTTC
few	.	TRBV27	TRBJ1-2	CASSLIGRKGGYTF	TGTGCCAGCAGTTTAATCGGGAGGAAAGGCGGCTACACCTTC
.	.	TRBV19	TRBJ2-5	CASSIRNVGGETQYF	TGTGCCAGTAGTATCCGAAACGTAGGAGGAGAGACCCAGTACTTC
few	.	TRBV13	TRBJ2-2	CASSLGGRSGELFF	TGTGCCAGCAGCTTAGGGGGCCGATCCGGGGAGCTGTTTTTT
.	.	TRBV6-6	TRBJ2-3	CASGSVASGTDTQYF	TGTGCCAGCGGTTCCGTGGCTAGCGGCACAGATACGCAGTATTTT
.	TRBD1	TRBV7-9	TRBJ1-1	CASSRDRNTEAFF	TGTGCCAGCAGCAGGGACAGGAACACTGAAGCTTTCTTT
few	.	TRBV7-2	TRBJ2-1	CASSPQRNEQFF	TGTGCCAGCAGCCCTCAGCGCAATGAGCAGTTCTTC
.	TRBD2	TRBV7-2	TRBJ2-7	CASSSAGGIHEQYF	TGTGCCAGCAGCTCTGCGGGAGGGATCCACGAGCAGTACTTC
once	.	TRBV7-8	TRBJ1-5	CASSYRGQNQPQHF	TGTGCCAGCAGCTACAGAGGGCAAAATCAGCCCCAGCATTTT
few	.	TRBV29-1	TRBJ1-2	CSAGGSFGYTF	TGCAGCGCGGGAGGGTCCTTCGGCTACACCTTC
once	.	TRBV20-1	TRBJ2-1	CSARERLEQFF	TGCAGTGCTAGAGAGCGGCTGGAGCAGTTCTTC
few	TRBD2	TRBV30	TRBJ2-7	CAWSVPFWATGTSGYEQYF	TGTGCCTGGAGTGTACCGTTTTGGGCAACCGGGACTAGCGGCTACGAGCAGTACTTC
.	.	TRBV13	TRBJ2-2	CASSLGLGRRNTGELFF	TGTGCCAGCAGCTTAGGACTAGGGCGGAGGAACACCGGGGAGCTGTTTTTT
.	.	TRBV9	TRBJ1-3	CASSVQGNPGNTIYF	TGTGCCAGCAGCGTACAGGGGAATCCTGGAAACACCATATATTTT
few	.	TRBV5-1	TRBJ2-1	CASSLEAHGNEQFF	TGCGCCAGCAGCTTGGAGGCCCATGGAAATGAGCAGTTCTTC
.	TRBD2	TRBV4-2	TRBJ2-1	CASSRSAGEPYNEQFF	TGTGCCAGCAGCCGCTCCGCGGGAGAACCCTACAATGAGCAGTTCTTC
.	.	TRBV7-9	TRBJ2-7	CASSSNSPGWDEQYF	TGTGCCAGCAGCTCGAACTCCCCAGGCTGGGACGAGCAGTACTTC